Ten or more counts support the clone carrying this TCR beta chain. Its antigen is currently unknown. This record belongs to a study of T cells in Graves' hyperthyroidism and ophthalmopathy. The study, taken as a whole, reports: Stable hyperthyroidism was separated from ophthalmopathy by a model based on 13 V-J features. Ophthalmopathy, as predicted by the model, came a median 6.5 months after the prediction.

The hyperthyroidism was newly diagnosed and had lasted under 2 months; the patients were aged 18 to 65. This CDR3 has 14 amino acids. Trimming left V 2 bases short and J 2 bases short, with 11 bases between. Germline CDR1 reads SGDLS; CDR2 reads YYNGEE. Amplification targeted TCR beta CDR3 regions from RNA transcripts. First-round RT-PCR of the TCR CDR3 relied on the HTBI primer set. MiXCR, run by TCRdb on the multiplex PCR reads, gives a single entry per CDR3 protein. In the table there are about 590,000 distinct CDR3 sequences, around 16% of which are singletons. Sequences were obtained from blood. The clonotype was recovered from a woman in her thirties with Graves' hyperthyroidism. The chain combines TRBV9 with TRBJ2-7, with D possibly being TRBD2 (6 bases). The CDR3 DNA reads TGTGCCAGCAGCGTTAGCGGTGACACCTACGAGCAGTACTTC. Protein product: CASSVSGDTYEQYF.